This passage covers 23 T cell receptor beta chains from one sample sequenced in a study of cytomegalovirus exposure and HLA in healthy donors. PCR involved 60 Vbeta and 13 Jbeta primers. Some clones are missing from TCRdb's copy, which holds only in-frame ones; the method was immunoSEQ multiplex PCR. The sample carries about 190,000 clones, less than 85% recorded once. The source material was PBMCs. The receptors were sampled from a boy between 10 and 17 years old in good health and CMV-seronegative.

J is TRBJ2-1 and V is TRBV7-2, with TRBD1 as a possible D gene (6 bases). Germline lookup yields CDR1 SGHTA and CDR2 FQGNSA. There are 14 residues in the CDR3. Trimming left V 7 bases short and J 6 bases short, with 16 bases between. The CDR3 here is CASMVRGIGNEQFF. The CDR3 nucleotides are TGTGCCAGCATGGTCAGGGGTATCGGCAATGAGCAGTTCTTC.

The CDR3 loop reads CASTQGQGGTEAFF. CDR3 DNA sequence: TGTGCCAGCACCCAAGGACAGGGGGGCACTGAAGCTTTCTTT. The chain recombines TRBV27 with TRBJ1-1; TRBD1 matches 10 bases. This CDR3 region has 14 residues. V was pared by 7 bases and J by 4 bases, with 6 bases of the junction left unmatched. Germline-derived CDR1 and CDR2 are MNHEY and SMNVEV (reference sequence).

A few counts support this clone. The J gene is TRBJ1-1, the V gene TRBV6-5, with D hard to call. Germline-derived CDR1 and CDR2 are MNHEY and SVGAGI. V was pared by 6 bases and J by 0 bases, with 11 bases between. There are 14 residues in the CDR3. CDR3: CASSRTRMNTEAFF. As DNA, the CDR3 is TGTGCCAGCAGCCGAACGCGTATGAACACTGAAGCTTTCTTT.

The CDR3 DNA follows: TGTGCCAGCAGTGTGACGGGGACAGTTCGAAGTACCTATGGCTACACCTTC. Protein sequence: CASSVTGTVRSTYGYTF. The chain employs TRBV6-1 and TRBJ1-2; 7 nucleotides line up with TRBD1. The germline gives CDR1 MNHNS, CDR2 SASEGT. The CDR3 is made up of 17 amino acids. V lost 4 bases to trimming and J lost 4 bases; unmatched junction nucleotides: 15.

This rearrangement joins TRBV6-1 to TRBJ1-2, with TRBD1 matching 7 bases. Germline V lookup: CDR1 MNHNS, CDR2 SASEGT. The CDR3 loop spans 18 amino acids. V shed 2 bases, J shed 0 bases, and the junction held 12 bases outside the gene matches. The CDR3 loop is CASSEIGQATAANYGYTF. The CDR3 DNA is TGTGCCAGCAGTGAAATTGGACAGGCCACCGCTGCTAACTATGGCTACACCTTC.

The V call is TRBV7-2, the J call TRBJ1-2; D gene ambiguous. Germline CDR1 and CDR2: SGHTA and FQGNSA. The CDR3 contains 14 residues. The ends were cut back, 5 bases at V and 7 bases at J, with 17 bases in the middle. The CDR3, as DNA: TGTGCCAGCAGCCCCTCCCCCCGGGTAGGTGGCTACACCTTC. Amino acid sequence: CASSPSPRVGGYTF.

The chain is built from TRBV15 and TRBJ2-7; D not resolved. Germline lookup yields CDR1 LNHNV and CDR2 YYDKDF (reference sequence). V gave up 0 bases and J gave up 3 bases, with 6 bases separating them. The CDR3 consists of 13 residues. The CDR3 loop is CATSRDRSYEQYF. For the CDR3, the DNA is TGTGCCACCAGCAGAGATAGAAGCTACGAGCAGTACTTC. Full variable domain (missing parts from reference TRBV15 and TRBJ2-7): DAMVIQNPRYQVTQFGKPVTLSCSQTLNHNVMYWYQQKSSQAPKLLFHYYDKDFNNEADTPDNFQSRRPNTSFCFLDIRSPGLGDTAMYLCATSRDRSYEQYFGPGTRLTVT.

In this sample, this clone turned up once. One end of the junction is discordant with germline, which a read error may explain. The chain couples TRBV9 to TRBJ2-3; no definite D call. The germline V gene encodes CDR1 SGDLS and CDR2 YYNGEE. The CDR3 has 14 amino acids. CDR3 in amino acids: CASSVDGSTDMQYF. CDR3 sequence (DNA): TGTGCCAGCAGCGTAGACGGCAGCACAGATATGCAGTATTTT.

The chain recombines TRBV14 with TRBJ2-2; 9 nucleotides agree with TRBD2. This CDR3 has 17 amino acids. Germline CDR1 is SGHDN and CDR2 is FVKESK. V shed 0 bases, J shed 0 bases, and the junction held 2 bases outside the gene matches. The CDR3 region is CASSQELAGANTGELFF. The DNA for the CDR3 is TGTGCCAGCAGCCAAGAACTAGCGGGTGCGAACACCGGGGAGCTGTTTTTT. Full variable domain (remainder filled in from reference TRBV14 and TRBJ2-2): EAGVTQFPSHSVIEKGQTVTLRCDPISGHDNLYWYRRVMGKEIKFLLHFVKESKQDESGMPNNRFLAERTGGTYSTLKVQPAELEDSGVYFCASSQELAGANTGELFFGEGSRLTVL.

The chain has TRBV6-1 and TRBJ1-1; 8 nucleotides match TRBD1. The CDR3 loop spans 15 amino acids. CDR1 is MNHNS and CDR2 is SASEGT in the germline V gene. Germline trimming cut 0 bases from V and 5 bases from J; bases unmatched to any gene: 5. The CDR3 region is CASSEAYRGRTEAFF. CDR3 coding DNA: TGTGCCAGCAGTGAAGCGTACAGGGGGAGGACTGAAGCTTTCTTT.

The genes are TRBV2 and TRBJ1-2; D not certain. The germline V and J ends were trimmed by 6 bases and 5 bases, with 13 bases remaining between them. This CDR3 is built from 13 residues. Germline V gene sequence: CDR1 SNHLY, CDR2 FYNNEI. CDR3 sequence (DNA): TGTGCCAGCAGCTATGCCACTCGGTATGGCTACACCTTC. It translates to CASSYATRYGYTF.

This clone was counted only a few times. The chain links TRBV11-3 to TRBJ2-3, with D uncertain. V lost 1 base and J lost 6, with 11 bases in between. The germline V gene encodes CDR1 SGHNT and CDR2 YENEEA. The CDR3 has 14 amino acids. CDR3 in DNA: TGTGCCAGCAGCTTAGTCTCTACCTCCGATACGCAGTATTTT. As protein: CASSLVSTSDTQYF.

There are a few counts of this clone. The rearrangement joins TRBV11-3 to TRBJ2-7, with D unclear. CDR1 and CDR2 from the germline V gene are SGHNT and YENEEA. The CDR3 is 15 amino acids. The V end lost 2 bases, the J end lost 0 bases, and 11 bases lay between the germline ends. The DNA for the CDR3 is TGTGCCAGCAGCTTAAACCCCTGGAGCTCCTACGAGCAGTACTTC. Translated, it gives CASSLNPWSSYEQYF.

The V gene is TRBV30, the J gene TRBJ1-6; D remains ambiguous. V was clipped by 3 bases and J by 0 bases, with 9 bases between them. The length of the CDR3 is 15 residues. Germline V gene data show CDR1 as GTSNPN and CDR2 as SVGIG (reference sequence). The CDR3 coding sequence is TGTGCCTGGAGGAGGGTCCTCTCCTATAATTCACCCCTCCACTTT. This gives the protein CAWRRVLSYNSPLHF. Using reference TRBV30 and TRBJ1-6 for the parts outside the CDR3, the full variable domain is SQTIHQWPATLVQPVGSPLSLECTVEGTSNPNLYWYRQAAGRGLQLLFYSVGIGQISSEVPQNLSASRPQDRQFILSSKKLLLSDSGFYLCAWRRVLSYNSPLHFGNGTRLTVT.

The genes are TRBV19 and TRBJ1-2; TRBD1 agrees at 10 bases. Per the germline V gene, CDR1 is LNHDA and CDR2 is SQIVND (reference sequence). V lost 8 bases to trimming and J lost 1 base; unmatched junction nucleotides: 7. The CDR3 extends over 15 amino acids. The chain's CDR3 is CASGQGQGINYGYTF. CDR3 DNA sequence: TGTGCCAGTGGACAGGGACAGGGGATTAACTATGGCTACACCTTC.

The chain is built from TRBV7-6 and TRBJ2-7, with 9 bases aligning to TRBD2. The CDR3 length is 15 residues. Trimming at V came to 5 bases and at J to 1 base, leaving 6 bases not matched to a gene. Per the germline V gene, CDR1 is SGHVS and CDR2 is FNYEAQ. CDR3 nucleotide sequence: TGTGCCAGCAGCCAAGGGACTAGCCGTTCCTACGAGCAGTACTTC. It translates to CASSQGTSRSYEQYF.

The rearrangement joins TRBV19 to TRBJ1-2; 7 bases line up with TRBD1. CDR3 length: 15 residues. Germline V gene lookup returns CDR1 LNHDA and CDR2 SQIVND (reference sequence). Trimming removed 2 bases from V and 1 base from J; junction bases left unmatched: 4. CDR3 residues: CASSIYRGLNYGYTF. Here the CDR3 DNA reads TGTGCCAGTAGTATATATAGGGGGCTTAACTATGGCTACACCTTC. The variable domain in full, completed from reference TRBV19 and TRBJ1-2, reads DGGITQSPKYLFRKEGQNVTLSCEQNLNHDAMYWYRQDPGQGLRLIYYSQIVNDFQKGDIAEGYSVSREKKESFPLTVTSAQKNPTAFYLCASSIYRGLNYGYTFGSGTRLTVV.

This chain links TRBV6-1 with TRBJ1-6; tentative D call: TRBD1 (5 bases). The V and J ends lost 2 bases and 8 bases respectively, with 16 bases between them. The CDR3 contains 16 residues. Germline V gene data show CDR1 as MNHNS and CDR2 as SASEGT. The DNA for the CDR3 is TGTGCCAGCAGTGAATATTCAGGGTCTATACATTCACCCCTCCACTTT. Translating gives CASSEYSGSIHSPLHF.

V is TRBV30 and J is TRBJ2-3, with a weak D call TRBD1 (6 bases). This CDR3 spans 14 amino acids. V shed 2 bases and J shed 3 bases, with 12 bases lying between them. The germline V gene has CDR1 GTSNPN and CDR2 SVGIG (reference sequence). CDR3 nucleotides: TGTGCCTGGAGTTTAGGACAGAGGACAGATACGCAGTATTTT. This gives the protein CAWSLGQRTDTQYF.

Here the CDR3 DNA reads TGTGCCAGTAGTATAGATATCATACTAGCGACGTACAATGAGCAGTTCTTC. Translated: CASSIDIILATYNEQFF. The chain employs TRBV19 and TRBJ2-1; 7 bases match TRBD2. V lost 0 bases and J lost 4; bases outside the gene matches: 9. CDR1 and CDR2 (germline): LNHDA, SQIVND (reference sequence). The CDR3 is 17 residues long.

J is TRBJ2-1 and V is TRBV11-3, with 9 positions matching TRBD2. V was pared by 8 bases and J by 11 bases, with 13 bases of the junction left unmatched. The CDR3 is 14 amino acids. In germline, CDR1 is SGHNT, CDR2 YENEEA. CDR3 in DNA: TGTGCCAGCGGATCAAACCGAGCGGGGGGAAAGCAGTTCTTC. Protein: CASGSNRAGGKQFF.

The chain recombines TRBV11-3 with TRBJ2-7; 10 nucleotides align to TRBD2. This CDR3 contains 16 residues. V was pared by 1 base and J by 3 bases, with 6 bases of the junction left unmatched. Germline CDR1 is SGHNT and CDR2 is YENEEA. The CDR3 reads CASSLVSASGSYEQYF. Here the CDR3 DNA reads TGTGCCAGCAGCTTAGTATCGGCTAGCGGGAGCTACGAGCAGTACTTC.

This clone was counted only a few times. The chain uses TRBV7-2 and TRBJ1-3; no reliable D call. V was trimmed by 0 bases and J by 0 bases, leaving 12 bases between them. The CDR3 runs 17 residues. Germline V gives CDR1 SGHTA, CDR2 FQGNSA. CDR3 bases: TGTGCCAGCAGCTTAGCGCTTCACGGAGGCTCTGGAAACACCATATATTTT. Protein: CASSLALHGGSGNTIYF.